This T cell receptor beta chain was profiled in a study of shared clonotypes between healthy human individuals. Findings and caveats of the study: As a rule, naive subsets had a larger estimated richness than memory subsets.

Deep-level running was used for the assay. Some clones are missing from TCRdb's copy, which holds only in-frame ones; the method was immunoSEQ multiplex PCR. Of approximately 2.1 million clones in the sample, approximately 93% were seen once. On this clone itself: What it binds is unknown.

The TCR was taken from a man younger than 35 in good health. Some clones in this sample may be carry-over from other donors' samples. The sample comprised naive CD4+ T cells from PBMCs. Described subset: CD45RA+ positively selected.

DNA for the CDR3: TGTGCCAGCAGCCAGACAGGGAATGGCTACACCTTC. As protein: CASSQTGNGYTF. This chain uses TRBV14 with TRBJ1-2; 7 bases fit TRBD1. The germline V gene has CDR1 SGHDN and CDR2 FVKESK. This CDR3 is 12 amino acids long. With 3 bases clipped from V and 6 bases from J, the junction kept 1 base outside the gene matches.